Listed here are 13 T cell receptor beta chains from one sample, sequenced in a study of blood T cell repertoires in COVID-19. TCRdb's table, derived via immunoSEQ multiplex PCR, lists solely in-frame clones and lacks some. This sample has about 150,000 clones; around 87% occur once, and the top ten carry about 2.6%. Sequences were obtained from peripheral blood. The receptors come from a woman older than 75 with COVID-19, enrolled during active disease.

The chain carries TRBV2 and TRBJ2-1; 8 bases align to TRBD1. CDR1 and CDR2 (germline): SNHLY, FYNNEI. The CDR3 is 14 residues long. Losses at the gene ends were 6 bases for V and 4 bases for J; bases not matched to a gene: 5. The CDR3 here is CASRGTGHYNEQFF. The CDR3 DNA reads as TGTGCCAGCAGAGGGACAGGACATTACAATGAGCAGTTCTTC. The whole variable domain, remainder taken from reference TRBV2 and TRBJ2-1, is EPEVTQTPSHQVTQMGQEVILRCVPISNHLYFYWYRQILGQKVEFLVSFYNNEISEKSEIFDDQFSVERPDGSNFTLKIRSTKLEDSAMYFCASRGTGHYNEQFFGPGTRLTVL.

The CDR3 bases are TGTGCCAGCAGTTACGCCCGGGTGGCTAGCGGCTCCTATAATTCACCCCTCCACTTT. This sequence encodes CASSYARVASGSYNSPLHF. V and J are TRBV6-2 or TRBV6-3 and TRBJ1-6, with D unclear. The length of the CDR3 is 19 residues. Germline V gives CDR1 MNHEY, CDR2 SVGEGT. Trimming cost V 2 bases and J 0 bases, with 17 bases left between them.

The chain carries TRBV6-4 and TRBJ2-3; D is uncertain. The CDR3 has 13 residues. Germline loops: CDR1 MRHNA, CDR2 SNTAGT. V shed 6 bases and J shed 2 bases, with 9 bases lying between them. This CDR3 reads CASRPQNTDTQYF. CDR3 DNA sequence: TGTGCCAGCAGGCCCCAGAACACAGATACGCAGTATTTT.

This clone came up a few times. The rearrangement links TRBV6-2 or TRBV6-3 to TRBJ2-7, with D possibly matching TRBD2 (5 bases). The CDR3 loop spans 13 amino acids. In germline, CDR1 is MNHEY, CDR2 SVGEGT. Trimming stripped 2 bases from V and 2 bases from J, with 7 bases between. The CDR3, as DNA: TGTGCCAGCAGTTACCCCGGGACCTACGAGCAGTACTTC. Its translation: CASSYPGTYEQYF.

In this sample, this clone turned up once. V usage is TRBV5-1 and J usage is TRBJ1-4, with 8 bases lining up with TRBD1. CDR1 SGHRS and CDR2 YFSETQ come from the germline V gene. The CDR3 is 15 residues long. Trimming removed 4 bases from V and 7 bases from J; junction bases left unmatched: 9. CDR3 residues: CASSGDRGGREKLFF. CDR3 nucleotides: TGCGCCAGCAGCGGCGACAGGGGCGGGCGTGAAAAACTGTTTTTT.

V gene TRBV19 combines with J gene TRBJ1-1, with D perhaps TRBD1 (5 bases). V was cut by 5 bases and J by 0 bases, with 13 bases left in between. The CDR3 has 15 residues. Germline CDR1 is LNHDA and CDR2 is SQIVND (reference sequence). The DNA for the CDR3 is TGTGCCAGTAGTGTCCCAGGGCTTATGAACACTGAAGCTTTCTTT. Translation: CASSVPGLMNTEAFF.

The gene calls are TRBV21-1 and TRBJ2-3; the table's D call, TRBD1, has no DNA check behind it. TRBV21-1 is deemed a pseudogene. The CDR3 contains 19 residues. The CDR3 region is CASSTKGGRSGEAGDTQYF. CDR3 bases: TGTGCCAGCAGCACAAAAGGGGGTCGGAGCGGTGAGGCGGGAGATACGCAGTATTTT.

This chain joins TRBV4-2 and TRBJ2-3, with TRBD1 matching 8 bases. The V gene's germline CDR1 is LGHNA and CDR2 YNFKEQ. This CDR3 comprises 17 residues. Trimming cost V 1 base and J 2 bases; bases outside gene matches: 8. The CDR3 loop reads CASSQAPGQALTDTQYF. The CDR3 DNA reads TGTGCCAGCAGCCAAGCCCCGGGACAGGCCCTCACAGATACGCAGTATTTT.

This clone was seen once. J is TRBJ2-1 and V is TRBV5-4; TRBD2 matches at 8 bases. V was pared by 4 bases and J by 6 bases, with 15 bases of the junction left unmatched. Germline loops: CDR1 SGHNT, CDR2 YYREEE (reference sequence). The CDR3 contains 17 residues. CDR3: CASSPGGGLAGPNEQFF. CDR3 DNA: TGTGCCAGCAGCCCCGGGGGGGGCCTCGCGGGACCCAATGAGCAGTTCTTC.

This chain links TRBV5-1 with TRBJ1-2, with 8 bases fitting TRBD1. CDR1 SGHRS and CDR2 YFSETQ come from the germline V gene. The V and J ends lost 0 bases and 5 bases, in that order; junction bases with no gene match: 3. CDR3 length equals 14 residues. CDR3 amino acids: CASSLGTGIYGYTF. The CDR3 DNA is TGCGCCAGCAGCTTGGGGACAGGGATATATGGCTACACCTTC.

V gene TRBV9 combines with J gene TRBJ1-4, with D perhaps TRBD1 (6 bases). Per germline, CDR1 SGDLS and CDR2 YYNGEE. Trimming left V 4 bases short and J 1 base short, with 8 bases between. The CDR3 spans 14 residues. As DNA, the CDR3 is TGTGCCAGCAGCTCACAGGGAACTAATGAAAAACTGTTTTTT. Translated: CASSSQGTNEKLFF.

V is TRBV20-1 and J is TRBJ2-1; D unclear. V dropped 3 bases and J dropped 1 base, with 7 bases sitting between them. The CDR3 contains 13 residues. Germline V gives CDR1 DFQATT, CDR2 SNEGSKA (reference sequence). The CDR3 spells CSASTGSYNEQFF. DNA for the CDR3: TGCAGTGCTAGTACCGGTTCCTACAATGAGCAGTTCTTC.

V gene TRBV28 combines with J gene TRBJ2-1; D is uncertain. There are 12 residues in the CDR3. Trimming left V 2 bases short and J 7 bases short, with 6 bases between. CDR1 MDHEN and CDR2 SYDVKM come from the germline V gene. The CDR3 sequence: CASSLKQNEQFF. CDR3 nucleotide sequence: TGTGCCAGCAGTTTAAAACAGAATGAGCAGTTCTTC.